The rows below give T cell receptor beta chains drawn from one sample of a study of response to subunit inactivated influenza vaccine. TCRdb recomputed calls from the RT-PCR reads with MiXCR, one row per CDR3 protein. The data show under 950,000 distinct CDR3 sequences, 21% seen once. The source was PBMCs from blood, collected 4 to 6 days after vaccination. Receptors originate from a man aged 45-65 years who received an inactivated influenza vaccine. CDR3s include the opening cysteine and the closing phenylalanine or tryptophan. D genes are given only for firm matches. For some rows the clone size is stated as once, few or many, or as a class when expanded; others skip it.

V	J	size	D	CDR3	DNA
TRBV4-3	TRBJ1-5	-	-	CASSQDLGSSQPQHF	TGCGCCAGCAGCCAAGATCTGGGGAGCAGCCAGCCCCAGCATTTT
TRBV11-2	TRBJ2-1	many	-	CASSLEQGLILNEQFF	TGTGCCAGCAGCTTAGAGCAGGGGCTTATACTCAATGAGCAGTTCTTC
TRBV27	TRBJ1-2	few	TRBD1	CASRTGTYGYTF	TGTGCCAGCAGGACAGGGACCTATGGCTACACCTTC
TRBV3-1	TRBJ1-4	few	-	CASSQGRPPWGGVEKLFF	TGTGCCAGCAGCCAAGGTCGGCCTCCCTGGGGGGGTGTTGAAAAACTGTTTTTT
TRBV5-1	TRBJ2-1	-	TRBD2	CASSLQITSDHLDNEQFF	TGCGCCAGCAGCCTACAGATAACTAGCGACCACCTTGACAATGAGCAGTTCTTC
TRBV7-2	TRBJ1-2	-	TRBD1	CASSLAGGWSYGYTF	TGTGCCAGCAGCTTAGCAGGGGGCTGGAGCTATGGCTACACCTTC
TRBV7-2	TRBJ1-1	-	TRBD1	CASNLALLLNRGTEAFF	TGTGCCAGCAACTTAGCGCTGCTTCTGAACAGGGGCACTGAAGCTTTCTTT
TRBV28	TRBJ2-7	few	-	CASSLTEPSYEQYF	TGTGCCAGCAGTTTAACGGAGCCCTCCTACGAGCAGTACTTC
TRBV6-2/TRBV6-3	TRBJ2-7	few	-	CASSQTTGPSSEYF	TGTGCCAGCAGTCAAACGACAGGTCCCTCTTCGGAGTACTTC
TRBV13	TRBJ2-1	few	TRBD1	CASRPRQGGHNEQFF	TGTGCCAGCAGACCCAGACAGGGGGGGCACAATGAGCAGTTCTTC
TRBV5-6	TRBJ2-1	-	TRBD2	CASSPPPGLHYNEQFF	TGTGCCAGCAGCCCACCGCCGGGACTACACTACAATGAGCAGTTCTTC
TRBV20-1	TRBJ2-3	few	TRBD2	CSASSSGRADTQYF	TGCAGTGCTAGTTCTAGCGGGAGGGCAGATACGCAGTATTTT
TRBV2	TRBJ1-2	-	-	CACRGAGVYGYTF	TGTGCCTGCCGTGGGGCCGGGGTCTATGGCTACACCTTC
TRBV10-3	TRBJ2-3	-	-	CAISVGGFGTDTQYF	TGTGCCATCAGTGTCGGAGGGTTCGGCACAGATACGCAGTATTTT
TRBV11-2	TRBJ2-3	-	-	CASSLAALDTQYF	TGTGCCAGCAGCTTAGCCGCCCTTGATACGCAGTATTTT
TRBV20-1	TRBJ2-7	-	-	CSAKKGQAYEQYF	TGCAGTGCCAAGAAGGGCCAGGCCTACGAGCAGTACTTC
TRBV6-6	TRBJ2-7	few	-	CASEGNYEQYF	TGTGCCAGCGAGGGTAACTACGAGCAGTACTTC
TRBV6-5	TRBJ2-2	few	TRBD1	CASSYSDRGGTGELFF	TGTGCCAGCAGTTACTCGGACAGGGGTGGCACCGGGGAGCTGTTTTTT
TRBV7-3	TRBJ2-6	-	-	CASSLSGAPSGANVLTF	TGTGCCAGCAGCTTGTCGGGAGCCCCCTCTGGGGCCAACGTCCTGACTTTC
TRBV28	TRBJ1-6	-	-	CASSFGSYSPLQF	TGTGCCAGCAGTTTTGGGAGTTATTCACCCCTCCAGTTT
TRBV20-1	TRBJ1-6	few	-	CSASLSNSPLHF	TGCAGTGCTAGTCTGTCTAATTCACCCCTCCACTTT
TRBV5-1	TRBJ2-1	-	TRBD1	CASRATGTDYNEQFF	TGCGCCAGCAGGGCTACCGGGACAGACTACAATGAGCAGTTCTTC
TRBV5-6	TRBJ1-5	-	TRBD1	CASSKGTGRSNQPQHF	TGTGCCAGCAGCAAAGGGACAGGGAGGAGCAATCAGCCCCAGCATTTT
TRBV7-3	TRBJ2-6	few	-	CASSLTSGANVLTF	TGTGCCAGCAGCTTAACCTCTGGGGCCAACGTCCTGACTTTC
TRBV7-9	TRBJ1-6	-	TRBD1	CASSLQGVSNSPLHF	TGTGCCAGCAGCTTACAGGGGGTCTCTAATTCACCCCTCCACTTT
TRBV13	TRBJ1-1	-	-	CASSPDMDGSFNTEAFF	TGTGCCAGCAGCCCAGATATGGATGGGAGTTTTAACACTGAAGCTTTCTTT
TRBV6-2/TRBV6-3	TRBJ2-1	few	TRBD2	CASSYSIGLAVNNEQFF	TGTGCCAGCAGTTACTCGATAGGACTAGCGGTCAACAATGAGCAGTTCTTC
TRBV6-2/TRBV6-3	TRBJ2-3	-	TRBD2	CASSYLELAGQSPCTDTQYF	TGTGCCAGCAGTTACCTCGAACTAGCGGGACAAAGCCCTTGCACAGATACGCAGTATTTT
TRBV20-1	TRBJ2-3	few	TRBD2	CSARDGGSSRDTQYF	TGCAGTGCTAGAGATGGCGGGAGTTCTAGAGATACGCAGTATTTT
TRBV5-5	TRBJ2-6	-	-	CASRLVSGANVLTF	TGTGCCAGCAGGCTAGTCTCTGGGGCCAACGTCCTGACTTTC
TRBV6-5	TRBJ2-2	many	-	CASSYSRGNTGELFF	TGTGCCAGCAGTTACTCGAGGGGGAACACCGGGGAGCTGTTTTTT
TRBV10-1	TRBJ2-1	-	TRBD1	CASSTTTGINEQFF	TGCGCCAGCAGCACCACGACAGGGATCAATGAGCAGTTCTTC
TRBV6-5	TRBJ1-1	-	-	CASSSQLGVVTWSTEAFF	TGTGCCAGCAGTTCCCAGTTGGGGGTAGTGACGTGGAGCACTGAAGCTTTCTTT